These 16 T cell receptor beta chains were all obtained from the same sample, sequenced in a study of blood T cell repertoires in COVID-19. Sequenced by immunoSEQ multiplex PCR; TCRdb stores in-frame clones only, minus some. The sample consists of 65,000 to 95,000 clones, roughly 90% of them appearing once. The sample was peripheral blood. All receptors come from a man in his fifties or sixties with active COVID-19.

The gene calls are TRBV12-5 and TRBJ2-7, with TRBD1 as a possible D gene (6 bases). Germline V gene lookup returns CDR1 LGHNT and CDR2 FRNRAP. The CDR3 runs 14 residues. Trimming pared 1 base from V and 2 bases from J, leaving 9 bases between. The CDR3 is CASGLATGPYEQYF. The DNA of the CDR3 is TGTGCTAGTGGTTTGGCAACAGGGCCCTACGAGCAGTACTTC.

V is TRBV27 and J is TRBJ2-5; 9 bases line up with TRBD1. J was trimmed by 3 bases and V by 6 bases; bases with no gene match: 14. This CDR3 comprises 17 residues. Germline V gene lookup returns CDR1 MNHEY and CDR2 SMNVEV (reference sequence). The CDR3 here is CASRKLTGQGEKETQYF. Written as DNA, the CDR3 is TGTGCCAGCAGAAAACTCACGGGACAGGGAGAGAAAGAGACCCAGTACTTC.

The CDR3 sequence: CASRSPRVGGNQPQHF. The CDR3 nucleotides read TGTGCCAGCAGGAGCCCGAGGGTCGGGGGCAATCAGCCCCAGCATTTT. The rearrangement joins TRBV19 to TRBJ1-5, with unresolved D. Germline CDR1 and CDR2: LNHDA and SQIVND (reference sequence). The CDR3 has 16 amino acids. Trimming pared 9 bases from V and 2 bases from J, leaving 20 bases between.

The chain links TRBV28 to TRBJ2-3; 8 bases map to TRBD2. J gave up 5 bases and V 2 bases, and 0 bases lay outside the gene matches. Per the germline V gene, CDR1 is MDHEN and CDR2 is SYDVKM. The CDR3 contains 13 residues. Here the CDR3 reads CASSLRGGDTQYF. CDR3 DNA sequence: TGTGCCAGCAGTTTACGGGGGGGAGATACGCAGTATTTT.

V and J are TRBV11-3 and TRBJ2-5; possibly TRBD2 for D (6 bases). Germline CDR1 SGHNT, CDR2 YENEEA. Trimming removed 3 bases from V and 2 bases from J, with 10 bases in between. The CDR3 length is 14 residues. The CDR3 DNA reads TGTGCCAGCAGCTTTCCTAGCGAACAAGAGACCCAGTACTTC. Amino acids: CASSFPSEQETQYF.

V and J are TRBV28 and TRBJ1-2; maybe TRBD1 (5 bases). CDR1 is MDHEN and CDR2 is SYDVKM in the germline V gene. CDR3 length: 15 amino acids. V gave up 6 bases and J gave up 0 bases, with 14 bases separating them. The CDR3 DNA sequence: TGTGCCAGCAGACCCGGGGGGGGAACTAACTATGGCTACACCTTC. It yields the protein CASRPGGGTNYGYTF.

This clone was detected a few times. The CDR3 reads CASSFVIAGTIEQYF. As DNA, the CDR3 is TGTGCCAGCAGTTTCGTAATAGCGGGAACTATCGAGCAGTACTTC. The J gene is TRBJ2-7, the V gene TRBV28, with 8 bases identical to TRBD2. Germline CDR1 reads MDHEN; CDR2 reads SYDVKM. V was clipped by 3 bases and J by 6 bases; unmatched bases: 10. This CDR3 comprises 15 residues.

This clone has only a few counts. The chain combines TRBV19 with TRBJ1-5; the D gene is possibly TRBD1 (6 bases). This CDR3 is built from 15 residues. V lost 5 bases and J 0 bases, leaving 11 bases between the germline ends. Per germline, CDR1 LNHDA and CDR2 SQIVND (reference sequence). The CDR3 DNA follows: TGTGCCAGTAGTCCGGACAGTTATAGCAATCAGCCCCAGCATTTT. Translation gives CASSPDSYSNQPQHF.

DNA for the CDR3: TGTGCCACCAGCAGACCCTCGGGTTGGACAGATACGCAGTATTTT. Translation: CATSRPSGWTDTQYF. This chain connects TRBV15 to TRBJ2-3; D call uncertain. This CDR3 is 15 amino acids long. V lost 2 bases, J lost 3 bases, and 12 bases lay in between. Germline CDR1 LNHNV, CDR2 YYDKDF (reference sequence).

The chain combines TRBV11-3 with TRBJ2-3; D might be TRBD2 (6 bases). Germline V lookup: CDR1 SGHNT, CDR2 YENEEA. Trimming pared 1 base from V and 2 bases from J, leaving 16 bases between. CDR3 length: 17 residues. The CDR3 sequence is CASSLGGTSSYTDTQYF. In nucleotides, the CDR3 is TGTGCCAGCAGCTTAGGAGGGACTTCTTCCTACACAGATACGCAGTATTTT.

The gene calls are TRBV2 and TRBJ2-7; a possible D gene is TRBD1 (5 bases). Trimming pared 1 base from V and 3 bases from J, leaving 13 bases between. Germline V gene sequence: CDR1 SNHLY, CDR2 FYNNEI. CDR3 length: 15 amino acids. CDR3 in amino acids: CASSEGPAGNYEQYF. The CDR3 DNA follows: TGTGCCAGCAGTGAAGGCCCGGCAGGGAACTACGAGCAGTACTTC.

The chain is built from TRBV19 and TRBJ1-5; no definite D call. The germline V and J ends were trimmed by 7 bases and 4 bases, with 14 bases remaining between them. The CDR3 consists of 14 residues. The V gene's germline CDR1 is LNHDA and CDR2 SQIVND (reference sequence). The CDR3: CASTPQSGNQPQHF. In nucleotides, the CDR3 is TGTGCCAGTACCCCACAGTCGGGGAATCAGCCCCAGCATTTT.

V is TRBV18 and J is TRBJ2-5; D call uncertain. V lost 3 bases, J lost 4 bases, and 6 bases lay in between. This CDR3 has 12 amino acids. Germline values: CDR1 KGHSH, CDR2 LQKENI. The CDR3, as DNA: TGTGCCAGCTCACCCGGTGGAGAGACCCAGTACTTC. Encoded protein: CASSPGGETQYF.

V is TRBV9 and J is TRBJ2-1; D is uncertain. The germline CDR1 and CDR2 sequences are SGDLS and YYNGEE. Deletions cut 4 bases from V and 6 bases from J, with 14 bases between. This CDR3 is 14 amino acids long. The chain's CDR3 is CASSPRSALNEQFF. In DNA, the CDR3 is TGTGCCAGCAGCCCTCGGAGCGCTCTCAATGAGCAGTTCTTC. The variable domain in full, with the rest retrieved from reference TRBV9 and TRBJ2-1, is DSGVTQTPKHLITATGQRVTLRCSPRSGDLSVYWYQQSLDQGLQFLIQYYNGEERAKGNILERFSAQQFPDLHSELNLSSLELGDSALYFCASSPRSALNEQFFGPGTRLTVL.

This chain joins TRBV28 and TRBJ1-2; 9 bases match TRBD1. This CDR3 is built from 13 residues. Unmatched junction bases numbered 3, after V lost 5 bases and J lost 5 bases. Germline assignment: CDR1 MDHEN and CDR2 SYDVKM. CDR3 bases: TGTGCCAGCAGTCGGACAGGGGCGTATGGCTACACCTTC. This sequence encodes CASSRTGAYGYTF.

The genes are TRBV6-4 and TRBJ2-7, with D uncertain. The length of the CDR3 is 12 residues. Germline CDR1 is MRHNA and CDR2 is SNTAGT. V shed 8 bases and J shed 2 bases, with 10 bases lying between them. In DNA form, the CDR3 reads TGTGCCAGCCCGGAGTGGCCCTACGAGCAGTACTTC. Amino acids: CASPEWPYEQYF.